What follows are 14 T cell receptor beta chains derived from one specimen sequenced in a study of blood T cells in healthy people across ages. Primed by a sample-barcoded 5' primer and a J-beta primer mix, a second PCR proceeded for about 6 to 12 cycles. TCRdb analysed the 5' RACE reads with MiXCR anew, one entry per CDR3 protein. Among 1.5 million to 2 million distinct CDR3 sequences listed, 28% were seen once. Sequenced material: blood. These receptor sequences come from a woman younger than 45 in good health.

This clonotype turned up a few times. The rearrangement uses TRBV28 and TRBJ2-6; TRBD1 might be the D (5 bases). The CDR3 length is 15 residues. V dropped 6 bases and J dropped 0 bases, with 9 bases sitting between them. Germline V lookup: CDR1 MDHEN, CDR2 SYDVKM. The CDR3 DNA reads TGTGCCAGCAGCCAGACAGCCTCTGGGGCCAACGTCCTGACTTTC. It specifies CASSQTASGANVLTF.

Of note for this clonotype: This is likely a read error, given that the CDR3 carries no conserved phenylalanine or tryptophan at its end. The chain uses TRBV29-1 and TRBJ2-1, with D hard to call. Between the trimmed V and J ends, which lost 0 bases and 4 bases, there was a span of 13 bases. CDR1 and CDR2 (germline): SQVTM, ANQGSEA. There are 15 residues in the CDR3. CDR3 nucleotide sequence: TGCAGCGTTGAAGAGGCTCGCCCTGGGTACAATGAGCAGTTCGTC. The encoded protein is CSVEEARPGYNEQFV.

CDR3 in DNA: TGCAGCGTTAGGATGAGATACTCTGGAAACACCATATATTTT. Protein: CSVRMRYSGNTIYF. The chain employs TRBV29-1 and TRBJ1-3; D is unclear. The V gene lost 5 bases and the J gene lost 0 bases, with 11 bases spanning the gap. The germline V gene encodes CDR1 SQVTM and CDR2 ANQGSEA. The CDR3 extends over 14 amino acids.

This clonotype appeared many times. The J gene is TRBJ2-7, the V gene TRBV30; D is ambiguous. There are 11 residues in the CDR3. V lost 1 base and J 5 bases, leaving 6 bases between the germline ends. Germline CDR1 is GTSNPN and CDR2 is SVGIG (reference sequence). The DNA of the CDR3 is TGTGCCTGGAGTGGGGTGAACGAGCAGTACTTC. Protein: CAWSGVNEQYF.

This clonotype showed up just a few times. The chain carries TRBV6-5 and TRBJ2-1; tentative D call: TRBD1 (6 bases). The length of the CDR3 is 13 residues. CDR1 is MNHEY, CDR2 SVGAGI, per germline. The V end lost 8 bases, the J end lost 3 bases, and 11 bases lay between the germline ends. CDR3 in amino acids: CASGQGNYNEQFF. The CDR3, as DNA: TGTGCCAGCGGGCAGGGGAACTACAATGAGCAGTTCTTC.

Only a few counts were recorded for this clonotype. The gene calls are TRBV4-3 and TRBJ2-3; 12 bases align to TRBD2. After removal of 1 base from V and 3 bases from J, the junction contained 5 bases not matched to a gene. The CDR3 is 17 amino acids. The germline CDR1 and CDR2 sequences are LGHNA and YSLEER. CDR3 sequence: CASSQGLAGEGTDTQYF. CDR3 nucleotides: TGCGCCAGCAGCCAAGGACTAGCGGGAGAGGGGACAGATACGCAGTATTTT.

This clonotype was seen a few times. The genes are TRBV5-1 and TRBJ2-5, with TRBD1 matching over 10 bases. This CDR3 comprises 16 residues. The V gene end was trimmed by 4 bases and the J gene end by 4 bases; junction bases not matched to a gene: 10. Germline V gene lookup returns CDR1 SGHRS and CDR2 YFSETQ. The CDR3 coding sequence is TGCGCCAGCAGCCTACTGGGACAGGGGCCTGGAGAGACCCAGTACTTC. As protein: CASSLLGQGPGETQYF.

This clonotype occurred many times. The V call is TRBV10-3, the J call TRBJ2-5, with 9 bases identical to TRBD1. With the DNA end fitting TRBJ2-7 better, the J assignment may be wrong. Germline V CDR1 and CDR2: ENHRY, SYGVKD. The CDR3 has 14 amino acids. The CDR3 loop is CAINDRDREYEQYF. The CDR3 DNA reads as TGTGCCATCAATGACCGGGACAGGGAGTACGAGCAGTACTTC.

This clonotype showed up just once. A much larger clone differs by one base, so this may be a read error. The rearrangement uses TRBV12-3 or TRBV12-4 and TRBJ2-3, with TRBD2 as a possible D gene (5 bases). The CDR3 covers 15 residues. The CDR3 sequence is CASSPQIGSTDTEYF. The CDR3 region has the DNA TGTGCCAGCAGTCCCCAGATAGGGAGCACAGATACGGAGTATTTT.

This clonotype was detected many times. The chain has TRBV5-1 and TRBJ1-1; D gene unclear. The CDR3 totals 13 residues. Germline loops: CDR1 SGHRS, CDR2 YFSETQ. V was trimmed by 3 bases and J by 0 bases, leaving 6 bases between them. Here the CDR3 reads CASSSNLNTEAFF. The CDR3 nucleotides read TGCGCCAGCAGCTCGAACCTGAACACTGAAGCTTTCTTT.

This rearrangement joins TRBV14 to TRBJ1-2, with TRBD1 as a possible D gene (6 bases). Germline-derived CDR1 and CDR2 are SGHDN and FVKESK. The CDR3 loop spans 15 amino acids. Trimming shortened V by 4 bases and J by 1 base, and 13 bases separated the two germline ends. DNA of the CDR3: TGTGCCAGCAGCCCCCTGGACAGCTTTAACTATGGCTACACCTTC. This sequence encodes CASSPLDSFNYGYTF.

The chain combines TRBV5-8 with TRBJ2-7, with 7 positions matching TRBD1. The germline CDR1 and CDR2 sequences are SGHTS and YDEGEE. The CDR3 runs to 14 residues. The trim removed 4 bases at V and 0 bases at J, leaving 4 bases unmatched. CDR3 region: CASSDGQDSYEQYF. CDR3 nucleotides: TGTGCCAGCAGCGACGGACAGGACTCCTACGAGCAGTACTTC.

This clonotype has a count of ten or more. V gene TRBV5-6 combines with J gene TRBJ2-1; weak D call: TRBD1 (6 bases). Trimming removed 5 bases from V and 5 bases from J, with 14 bases in between. This CDR3 has 14 residues. The germline CDR1 and CDR2 sequences are SGHDT and YYEEEE. The CDR3 coding sequence is TGTGCCAGCAGGTGTACAGGGAACAACAATGAGCAGTTCTTC. Its protein product is CASRCTGNNNEQFF.

This clonotype was seen more than once but under ten times. V gene TRBV2 combines with J gene TRBJ2-4; the D is unclear. The DNA end lines up better with TRBJ2-7; the J call may be wrong. CDR1 SNHLY and CDR2 FYNNEI come from the germline V gene. The CDR3 covers 13 residues. The chain's CDR3 is CASIFNRDSEQYF. The CDR3 nucleotides are TGTGCCAGCATTTTTAACCGAGACTCCGAGCAGTACTTC.